These T cell receptor beta chains were read from a single sample in a study of human T cells and chemical hapten exposure. TCRdb independently ran MiXCR on the RACE reads; one entry per CDR3 protein. The data contain 190,000 or so distinct CDR3 sequences, around 23% of them singletons. Sequenced material: whole blood, taken in connection with sensitization to the hapten diphenylcyclopropenone (DPC). These receptors all stem from a woman aged 40 to 55 with alopecia areata. Some clones in this sample may be carry-over from other donors' samples. Both conserved end residues are part of each CDR3. Each record gives: J gene, clone size, D gene, CDR3 length, V gene, CDR3 protein, CDR3 DNA. D genes are given only for firm matches. Rows give clone size only sometimes, using once, few, many, or a class for an expanded clone.

J gene: TRBJ1-1; clone size: few; D gene: NA; CDR3 length: 14; V gene: TRBV29-1; CDR3 protein: CSVERGAQGTEAFF; CDR3 DNA: TGCAGCGTTGAAAGAGGGGCACAGGGTACTGAAGCTTTCTTT
J gene: TRBJ2-1; clone size: few; D gene: TRBD2; CDR3 length: 13; V gene: TRBV28; CDR3 protein: CASSSSGSDEQFF; CDR3 DNA: TGTGCCAGCAGTTCTAGCGGGAGTGATGAGCAGTTCTTC
J gene: TRBJ1-5; clone size: NA; D gene: NA; CDR3 length: 14; V gene: TRBV6-2/TRBV6-3; CDR3 protein: CASTPLDRNQPQHF; CDR3 DNA: TGTGCCAGCACCCCGCTCGACAGGAATCAGCCCCAGCATTTT
J gene: TRBJ2-1; clone size: few; D gene: NA; CDR3 length: 12; V gene: TRBV7-9; CDR3 protein: CASSLKTNEQFF; CDR3 DNA: TGTGCCAGCAGCTTAAAAACTAATGAGCAGTTCTTC
J gene: TRBJ2-1; clone size: many; D gene: NA; CDR3 length: 16; V gene: TRBV4-1; CDR3 protein: CASSQPAGGQLNEQFF; CDR3 DNA: TGCGCCAGCAGCCAACCGGCGGGGGGACAGCTCAATGAGCAGTTCTTC
J gene: TRBJ2-2; clone size: NA; D gene: NA; CDR3 length: 13; V gene: TRBV28; CDR3 protein: CASSPTYTGELFF; CDR3 DNA: TGTGCCAGCAGCCCGACTTATACCGGGGAGCTGTTTTTT
J gene: TRBJ2-1; clone size: NA; D gene: NA; CDR3 length: 13; V gene: TRBV7-2; CDR3 protein: CASSFEFSNEQFF; CDR3 DNA: TGTGCCAGCAGCTTTGAATTTTCCAATGAGCAGTTCTTC
J gene: TRBJ1-1; clone size: NA; D gene: NA; CDR3 length: 14; V gene: TRBV6-2/TRBV6-3; CDR3 protein: CATSQQGMNTEAFF; CDR3 DNA: TGTGCCACTAGTCAACAGGGCATGAACACTGAAGCTTTCTTT
J gene: TRBJ2-7; clone size: NA; D gene: TRBD2; CDR3 length: 15; V gene: TRBV29-1; CDR3 protein: CSVLDSGRGSYEQYF; CDR3 DNA: TGCAGCGTTCTAGATAGCGGGAGGGGGTCCTACGAGCAGTACTTC
J gene: TRBJ2-1; clone size: NA; D gene: NA; CDR3 length: 11; V gene: TRBV29-1; CDR3 protein: CSVGAPDRQFF; CDR3 DNA: TGCAGCGTTGGGGCGCCCGATCGCCAGTTCTTC
J gene: TRBJ2-7; clone size: few; D gene: NA; CDR3 length: 15; V gene: TRBV11-2; CDR3 protein: CASSSAGPLGHEQYF; CDR3 DNA: TGTGCCAGCAGCTCCGCGGGACCGTTAGGCCACGAGCAGTACTTC
J gene: TRBJ1-2; clone size: NA; D gene: NA; CDR3 length: 16; V gene: TRBV6-1; CDR3 protein: CASSEGAEGIGYGYTF; CDR3 DNA: TGTGCCAGCAGTGAAGGGGCCGAGGGCATCGGCTATGGCTACACCTTC
J gene: TRBJ1-2; clone size: many; D gene: NA; CDR3 length: 13; V gene: TRBV6-5; CDR3 protein: CASRLGVYYGYTF; CDR3 DNA: TGTGCCAGCAGGCTCGGGGTTTACTATGGCTACACCTTC
J gene: TRBJ2-3; clone size: NA; D gene: TRBD1; CDR3 length: 14; V gene: TRBV7-3; CDR3 protein: CASSPDRAQDTQYF; CDR3 DNA: TGTGCCAGCAGCCCCGACAGGGCGCAAGATACGCAGTATTTT
J gene: TRBJ2-2; clone size: NA; D gene: NA; CDR3 length: 17; V gene: TRBV6-5; CDR3 protein: CASSPDSDKGYTGELFF; CDR3 DNA: TGTGCCAGCAGTCCGGACAGCGACAAGGGTTACACCGGGGAGCTGTTTTTT
J gene: TRBJ2-1; clone size: NA; D gene: NA; CDR3 length: 11; V gene: TRBV29-1; CDR3 protein: CSVGPYNEQFF; CDR3 DNA: TGCAGCGTGGGACCATACAATGAGCAGTTCTTC
J gene: TRBJ2-7; clone size: NA; D gene: NA; CDR3 length: 12; V gene: TRBV6-1; CDR3 protein: CASCGSESEQYF; CDR3 DNA: TGTGCCAGCTGTGGGTCAGAATCTGAGCAGTACTTC
J gene: TRBJ2-2; clone size: few; D gene: NA; CDR3 length: 14; V gene: TRBV20-1; CDR3 protein: CSARDGGNTGELFF; CDR3 DNA: TGCAGTGCTAGAGATGGGGGAAACACCGGGGAGCTGTTTTTT
J gene: TRBJ1-5; clone size: few; D gene: NA; CDR3 length: 15; V gene: TRBV2; CDR3 protein: CASSAEGVGNQPQHF; CDR3 DNA: TGTGCCAGCAGTGCCGAGGGGGTTGGCAATCAGCCCCAGCATTTT
J gene: TRBJ1-5; clone size: NA; D gene: NA; CDR3 length: 16; V gene: TRBV5-1; CDR3 protein: CASSPTGTGVNQPQHF; CDR3 DNA: TGCGCCAGCAGCCCGACCGGGACGGGCGTCAATCAGCCCCAGCATTTT
J gene: TRBJ2-1; clone size: NA; D gene: NA; CDR3 length: 14; V gene: TRBV20-1; CDR3 protein: CSAAKGGGRDEQFF; CDR3 DNA: TGCAGTGCCGCTAAGGGCGGGGGCAGAGATGAGCAGTTCTTC
J gene: TRBJ1-5; clone size: few; D gene: NA; CDR3 length: 14; V gene: TRBV18; CDR3 protein: CASSPPGGGQPQHF; CDR3 DNA: TGTGCCAGCTCACCACCCGGGGGAGGTCAGCCCCAGCATTTT
J gene: TRBJ1-1; clone size: few; D gene: NA; CDR3 length: 13; V gene: TRBV28; CDR3 protein: CASSSSGRTEAFF; CDR3 DNA: TGTGCCAGCAGTTCATCCGGGAGGACTGAAGCTTTCTTT
J gene: TRBJ2-2; clone size: NA; D gene: TRBD2; CDR3 length: 16; V gene: TRBV29-1; CDR3 protein: CSVEGGGRGRTGELFF; CDR3 DNA: TGCAGCGTTGAGGGTGGTGGGAGGGGTCGGACCGGGGAGCTGTTTTTT
J gene: TRBJ2-2; clone size: NA; D gene: NA; CDR3 length: 11; V gene: TRBV3-1; CDR3 protein: CASSQGAELFF; CDR3 DNA: TGTGCCAGCAGCCAAGGGGCGGAGCTGTTTTTT
J gene: TRBJ2-3; clone size: NA; D gene: TRBD2; CDR3 length: 15; V gene: TRBV7-2; CDR3 protein: CASSFPSGRSDTQYF; CDR3 DNA: TGTGCCAGCAGCTTCCCCAGCGGGAGATCAGATACGCAGTATTTT
J gene: TRBJ2-1; clone size: NA; D gene: TRBD1; CDR3 length: 17; V gene: TRBV5-4; CDR3 protein: CASSPNVWDRGYNEQFF; CDR3 DNA: TGTGCCAGCAGCCCCAACGTTTGGGACAGGGGTTACAATGAGCAGTTCTTC
J gene: TRBJ2-3; clone size: few; D gene: NA; CDR3 length: 15; V gene: TRBV4-2; CDR3 protein: CASSQDGAQGGTQYF; CDR3 DNA: TGTGCCAGCAGCCAAGATGGGGCACAGGGGGGGACGCAGTATTTT
J gene: TRBJ2-5; clone size: NA; D gene: NA; CDR3 length: 13; V gene: TRBV27; CDR3 protein: CASRQGSMETQYF; CDR3 DNA: TGTGCCAGTCGTCAAGGGAGTATGGAGACCCAGTACTTC
J gene: TRBJ2-7; clone size: NA; D gene: TRBD1; CDR3 length: 14; V gene: TRBV4-2; CDR3 protein: CASSQRDRDYEQYF; CDR3 DNA: TGTGCCAGCAGCCAACGCGACAGGGACTACGAGCAGTACTTC
J gene: TRBJ2-1; clone size: NA; D gene: NA; CDR3 length: 14; V gene: TRBV3-2; CDR3 protein: CASSQGGDTSKQFF; CDR3 DNA: TGTGCCAGCAGCCAAGGGGGCGACACAAGTAAGCAGTTCTTC
J gene: TRBJ2-1; clone size: few; D gene: NA; CDR3 length: 12; V gene: TRBV29-1; CDR3 protein: CSVAVEHNEQFF; CDR3 DNA: TGCAGCGTTGCGGTGGAACACAATGAGCAGTTCTTC
J gene: TRBJ2-2; clone size: NA; D gene: TRBD2; CDR3 length: 15; V gene: TRBV19; CDR3 protein: CASTPSGRNTGELFF; CDR3 DNA: TGTGCCAGTACCCCAAGCGGGAGAAACACCGGGGAGCTGTTTTTT
J gene: TRBJ1-5; clone size: NA; D gene: TRBD1; CDR3 length: 16; V gene: TRBV5-5; CDR3 protein: CASSLGGTDSNQPQHF; CDR3 DNA: TGTGCCAGCAGCTTGGGGGGGACAGACAGCAATCAGCCCCAGCATTTT
J gene: TRBJ2-2; clone size: NA; D gene: NA; CDR3 length: 13; V gene: TRBV28; CDR3 protein: CASGTTNTGELFF; CDR3 DNA: TGTGCCTCCGGGACAACGAACACCGGGGAGCTGTTTTTT
J gene: TRBJ1-5; clone size: many; D gene: NA; CDR3 length: 14; V gene: TRBV6-2/TRBV6-3; CDR3 protein: CASSWRRQHQPQHF; CDR3 DNA: TGTGCCAGCAGCTGGAGAAGACAGCATCAGCCCCAGCATTTT
J gene: TRBJ2-7; clone size: NA; D gene: TRBD2; CDR3 length: 13; V gene: TRBV6-2/TRBV6-3; CDR3 protein: CASIASGFYEQYF; CDR3 DNA: TGTGCCAGTATAGCTAGCGGATTCTACGAGCAGTACTTC
J gene: TRBJ1-5; clone size: NA; D gene: TRBD1; CDR3 length: 13; V gene: TRBV12-3/TRBV12-4; CDR3 protein: CASRRQGAGPQHF; CDR3 DNA: TGTGCCAGCAGACGGCAGGGGGCTGGCCCCCAGCATTTT
J gene: TRBJ2-7; clone size: NA; D gene: NA; CDR3 length: 11; V gene: TRBV3-1; CDR3 protein: CASSHHYEQYF; CDR3 DNA: TGTGCCAGCAGCCACCACTACGAGCAGTACTTC
J gene: TRBJ2-1; clone size: NA; D gene: TRBD2; CDR3 length: 15; V gene: TRBV19; CDR3 protein: CASQPSGSSYNEQFF; CDR3 DNA: TGTGCCTCCCAACCTAGCGGGAGCTCCTACAATGAGCAGTTCTTC
J gene: TRBJ2-7; clone size: few; D gene: NA; CDR3 length: 14; V gene: TRBV27; CDR3 protein: CASKSHRATYEQYF; CDR3 DNA: TGTGCCAGCAAGTCCCACAGGGCCACCTACGAGCAGTACTTC
J gene: TRBJ2-7; clone size: many; D gene: NA; CDR3 length: 13; V gene: TRBV20-1; CDR3 protein: CSATTGRIYEQYF; CDR3 DNA: TGCAGTGCGACGACAGGGAGGATCTACGAGCAGTACTTC
J gene: TRBJ2-3; clone size: few; D gene: NA; CDR3 length: 14; V gene: TRBV10-3; CDR3 protein: CAISEQQITDTQYF; CDR3 DNA: TGTGCCATCAGTGAACAGCAGATCACAGATACGCAGTATTTT
J gene: TRBJ2-2; clone size: NA; D gene: NA; CDR3 length: 14; V gene: TRBV12-3/TRBV12-4; CDR3 protein: CASSSLRGTGELFF; CDR3 DNA: TGTGCCAGCAGTTCCCTCCGGGGCACCGGGGAGCTGTTTTTT